The next 30 T cell receptor beta chains were all read from a single sample in a study of cytomegalovirus exposure and HLA in healthy donors. This PCR relied on a set of 60 Vbeta primers and 13 Jbeta primers. Measured with immunoSEQ multiplex PCR; TCRdb has only the in-frame clones, and not every one. The sample lists around 150,000 clones, roughly four fifths occurring once. The material sequenced was PBMCs. The receptors come from a woman in her late teens or twenties in good health and CMV-seronegative.

V is TRBV11-2 and J is TRBJ1-1, with TRBD1 as a possible D gene (5 bases). The CDR3 covers 14 residues. CDR1 is SGHAT and CDR2 is FQNNGV in the germline V gene. Trimming took 2 bases from V and 1 from J, leaving 8 bases between them. The CDR3 DNA reads as TGTGCCAGCAGCTTATTGGGGGGGAACACTGAAGCTTTCTTT. Translated: CASSLLGGNTEAFF.

The chain carries TRBV5-4 and TRBJ2-1; 11 positions match TRBD2. Germline loops: CDR1 SGHNT, CDR2 YYREEE (reference sequence). J gave up 6 bases and V 4 bases, and 3 bases lay outside the gene matches. The CDR3 runs 14 residues. The DNA for the CDR3 is TGTGCCAGCAGCCCGGGGACTAGCGGCAATGAGCAGTTCTTC. Protein sequence: CASSPGTSGNEQFF.

This clone was detected a few times. V usage is TRBV13 and J usage is TRBJ2-5; 9 nucleotides match TRBD1. The germline gives CDR1 PRHDT, CDR2 FYEKMQ (reference sequence). The CDR3 extends over 17 amino acids. The V and J ends lost 2 bases and 5 bases, in that order; junction bases with no gene match: 12. The CDR3 is CASSLSQGARGLETQYF. The CDR3 DNA is TGTGCCAGCAGCTTATCACAGGGGGCGAGAGGGCTCGAGACCCAGTACTTC.

CDR3 protein: CASSLQGLEYEQYF. In DNA, the CDR3 is TGCGCCAGCAGCTTACAGGGGTTGGAATACGAGCAGTACTTC. The chain employs TRBV5-1 and TRBJ2-7, with 7 bases aligning to TRBD1. The germline CDR1 and CDR2 sequences are SGHRS and YFSETQ. This CDR3 comprises 14 residues. V gave up 2 bases and J gave up 4 bases; unmatched junction bases: 6.

This chain joins TRBV2 and TRBJ1-5; 7 positions agree with TRBD1. Germline V lookup: CDR1 SNHLY, CDR2 FYNNEI. V trimming: 5 bases; J trimming: 1 base; junction bases outside the gene matches: 5. The CDR3 length is 15 residues. Here the CDR3 DNA reads TGTGCCAGCAGTCTGGGACAGATAAGCAATCAGCCCCAGCATTTT. It codes for CASSLGQISNQPQHF.

This chain joins TRBV10-3 and TRBJ2-5; weak D call: TRBD2 (6 bases). V lost 6 bases to trimming and J lost 1 base, with 9 bases between them. Germline CDR1 reads ENHRY; CDR2 reads SYGVKD. CDR3 length: 13 amino acids. The CDR3 DNA follows: TGTGCCATCAGCGGACTAACCCAAGAGACCCAGTACTTC. Its translation: CAISGLTQETQYF.

This clone came up once. This sequence joins TRBV5-5 and TRBJ1-5; 7 nucleotides agree with TRBD1. Germline CDR1 reads SGHKS; CDR2 reads YYEKEE (reference sequence). This CDR3 spans 14 amino acids. J lost 3 bases, V lost 5 bases, and 5 bases had no gene match. In DNA, the CDR3 is TGTGCCAGCAGTTGGGACAGTTACAATCAGCCCCAGCATTTT. Translating gives CASSWDSYNQPQHF.

This chain connects TRBV2 to TRBJ1-1, with D perhaps TRBD1 (6 bases). The CDR3 has 16 residues. Trimming left V 4 bases short and J 0 bases short, with 15 bases between. Germline loops: CDR1 SNHLY, CDR2 FYNNEI. This CDR3 reads CASSAQTGSMNTEAFF. CDR3 bases: TGTGCCAGCAGTGCCCAGACAGGAAGTATGAACACTGAAGCTTTCTTT.

This clone has a handful of counts. The V gene is TRBV4-2, the J gene TRBJ1-4, with a possible D match to TRBD1 (5 bases). The CDR3 extends over 16 amino acids. The germline gives CDR1 LGHNA, CDR2 YNFKEQ. V was pared by 0 bases and J by 7 bases, with 15 bases between. CDR3 coding DNA: TGTGCCAGCAGCCAAGATTTGGCGGGGGACGGTGAAAAACTGTTTTTT. Amino acids: CASSQDLAGDGEKLFF.

This clone appeared a single time. The chain links TRBV6-1 to TRBJ1-5, with 10 positions matching TRBD1. CDR1 is MNHNS, CDR2 SASEGT, per germline. The CDR3 totals 14 residues. V shed 7 bases and J 2 bases; nucleotides not matched to a gene: 2. CDR3 residues: CASMGTGGNQPQHF. The CDR3 DNA reads as TGTGCCAGCATGGGGACAGGGGGCAATCAGCCCCAGCATTTT.

The CDR3 DNA sequence: TGTGCCAGCAGCCCAAGGACTAGCGGGGTATTTGAGCAGTTCTTC. Translating gives CASSPRTSGVFEQFF. The rearrangement uses TRBV7-9 and TRBJ2-1; TRBD2 matches 12 bases. CDR3 length: 15 amino acids. In germline, CDR1 is SEHNR, CDR2 FQNEAQ (reference sequence). Trimming took 5 bases from V and 9 from J; bases not matched to a gene: 8.

The chain employs TRBV18 and TRBJ1-4; the match to TRBD1 covers 7 bases. CDR3 length equals 15 residues. The germline gives CDR1 KGHSH, CDR2 LQKENI. The V and J ends lost 4 bases and 8 bases, in that order; junction bases with no gene match: 10. This chain's CDR3 is CASSHGQARGEKLFF. CDR3 sequence (DNA): TGTGCCAGCTCACACGGACAGGCCCGGGGCGAAAAACTGTTTTTT.

Only a few counts were recorded for this clone. The rearrangement uses TRBV25-1 and TRBJ1-6; TRBD1 is a possible D gene (6 bases). V was shortened by 4 bases and J by 7 bases, with 14 bases between the two germline ends. This CDR3 has 15 amino acids. CDR1 MGHDK and CDR2 SYGVNS come from the germline V gene. DNA of the CDR3: TGTGCCAGCAGTGCTTCGGGGGGCGGGAATTCACCCCTCCACTTT. This gives the protein CASSASGGGNSPLHF.

This clone was seen a handful of times. The chain uses TRBV11-3 and TRBJ1-5; 9 nucleotides match TRBD1. The V segment lost 4 bases and the J segment 6 bases; nucleotides outside the gene matches: 7. The germline V gene encodes CDR1 SGHNT and CDR2 YENEEA. The CDR3 totals 15 residues. This CDR3 is CASSSLRQGGQPQHF. In DNA, the CDR3 is TGTGCCAGCAGCTCACTCCGACAGGGGGGTCAGCCCCAGCATTTT.

The chain couples TRBV6-1 to TRBJ2-1, with 8 bases lining up with TRBD1. J lost 3 bases, V lost 5 bases, and 6 bases had no gene match. CDR1 is MNHNS and CDR2 is SASEGT in the germline V gene. The CDR3 runs 15 residues. CDR3 sequence: CASSPTGVSYNEQFF. The CDR3 DNA is TGTGCCAGCAGTCCGACAGGGGTGAGCTACAATGAGCAGTTCTTC.

The chain links TRBV6-1 to TRBJ2-7, with a possible D match to TRBD2 (5 bases). The germline CDR1 and CDR2 sequences are MNHNS and SASEGT. This CDR3 region has 16 residues. V gave up 6 bases and J gave up 3 bases, with 21 bases separating them. CDR3 residues: CASSETPTGWGYEQYF. The CDR3 DNA follows: TGTGCCAGCAGCGAAACCCCCACGGGGTGGGGCTACGAGCAGTACTTC.

This chain uses TRBV27 with TRBJ2-7; 9 nucleotides agree with TRBD1. The ends lost 2 bases at V and 5 bases at J; junction bases unmatched: 10. Germline V gene sequence: CDR1 MNHEY, CDR2 SMNVEV (reference sequence). This CDR3 spans 16 amino acids. CDR3 region: CASSLRGWDRAHEQYF. CDR3 bases: TGTGCCAGCAGTTTAAGGGGCTGGGACAGGGCGCACGAGCAGTACTTC.

In its sample, this clone was seen once. This chain uses TRBV28 with TRBJ1-3; tentatively, D is TRBD1 (6 bases). V was cut by 2 bases and J by 0 bases, with 17 bases left in between. The CDR3 length is 18 residues. The germline V gene has CDR1 MDHEN and CDR2 SYDVKM. The DNA for the CDR3 is TGTGCCAGCAGTTTAAGGGGGTCAGGGCCAAGCTCTGGAAACACCATATATTTT. Translating gives CASSLRGSGPSSGNTIYF.

This clone appeared a single time. At one boundary the junction diverges from the germline segment, which might be a read error. Distinct nucleotide sequences in the sample also encode this CDR3. CDR3 nucleotides: TGTGCCAGCAGTATCTGGGACTCCGCTAACACAGACACGCAGTATTTT. Translating gives CASSIWDSANTDTQYF. The V call is TRBV28, the J call TRBJ2-3, with TRBD2 as a possible D gene (6 bases). This CDR3 spans 16 amino acids. Germline V gene sequence: CDR1 MDHEN, CDR2 SYDVKM.

The rearrangement uses TRBV30 and TRBJ2-5; 8 bases are a match to TRBD1. V was pared by 5 bases and J by 2 bases, with 4 bases of the junction left unmatched. Per germline, CDR1 GTSNPN and CDR2 SVGIG (reference sequence). This CDR3 spans 13 amino acids. In DNA, the CDR3 is TGTGCCTGGGGACAGGGCCCACAAGAGACCCAGTACTTC. Translating it yields CAWGQGPQETQYF.

The chain combines TRBV5-4 with TRBJ2-5, with D perhaps matching TRBD1 (5 bases). The V and J ends lost 3 bases and 3 bases respectively, with 12 bases between them. This CDR3 has 14 residues. The germline CDR1 and CDR2 sequences are SGHNT and YYREEE (reference sequence). CDR3 nucleotide sequence: TGTGCCAGCAGCTGGGGCCTACCCAAAGAGACCCAGTACTTC. Translated, it gives CASSWGLPKETQYF.

The V call is TRBV6-1, the J call TRBJ2-5; 7 bases match TRBD2. J gave up 2 bases and V 6 bases, and 6 bases lay outside the gene matches. This CDR3 has 14 residues. Germline values: CDR1 MNHNS, CDR2 SASEGT. Here the CDR3 reads CASSLTSAQETQYF. The CDR3 coding sequence is TGTGCCAGCAGCTTAACTAGCGCACAAGAGACCCAGTACTTC.

The V and J genes are TRBV19 and TRBJ1-2; a weak D match, TRBD1 (5 bases). This CDR3 is 13 amino acids long. The ends were cut back, 7 bases at V and 4 bases at J, with 13 bases in the middle. CDR1 LNHDA and CDR2 SQIVND come from the germline V gene (reference sequence). The CDR3 loop reads CASTLVGGYGYTF. Here the CDR3 DNA reads TGTGCCAGTACGCTTGTGGGGGGCTATGGCTACACCTTC.

This clone came up a few times. The chain is built from TRBV19 and TRBJ2-2, with 8 bases identical to TRBD1. CDR3 length: 15 amino acids. The germline CDR1 and CDR2 sequences are LNHDA and SQIVND (reference sequence). Trimming cost V 4 bases and J 7 bases; bases outside gene matches: 8. CDR3 in DNA: TGTGCCAGTAGTACCGGGACAGGACCCCTCGGGGAGCTGTTTTTT. Its translation: CASSTGTGPLGELFF.

This clone has more than one count but fewer than ten. DNA for the CDR3: TGCGCCAGCAGCTTGGATCCGGGTTCGGGAAACACCATATATTTT. It encodes CASSLDPGSGNTIYF. The gene calls are TRBV5-1 and TRBJ1-3; D unresolved. Deletions cut 0 bases from V and 4 bases from J, with 11 bases between. The CDR3 totals 15 residues. In germline, CDR1 is SGHRS, CDR2 YFSETQ.

The V gene is TRBV7-6, the J gene TRBJ2-5; the D gene is possibly TRBD2 (6 bases). V dropped 1 base and J dropped 1 base, with 16 bases sitting between them. CDR3 size: 17 residues. The germline CDR1 and CDR2 sequences are SGHVS and FNYEAQ. CDR3 DNA: TGTGCCAGCAGCTTAGGCCCCGTAGGGACTTCCCAAGAGACCCAGTACTTC. It encodes CASSLGPVGTSQETQYF.

This chain joins TRBV5-1 and TRBJ2-7, with 7 positions matching TRBD1. In germline, CDR1 is SGHRS, CDR2 YFSETQ. V lost 0 bases, J lost 6 bases, and 3 bases stayed unmatched. The CDR3 sequence is 13 residues long. CDR3 DNA: TGCGCCAGCAGCTTGGATACAGGGGTCGAGCAGTACTTC. Translation gives CASSLDTGVEQYF.

The chain joins TRBV5-8 to TRBJ2-1; TRBD2 matches at 13 bases. The CDR3 is made up of 19 amino acids. The germline gives CDR1 SGHTS, CDR2 YDEGEE. Trimming took 0 bases from V and 0 from J; bases not matched to a gene: 6. The CDR3 here is CASSLEGLAGRSSYNEQFF. The CDR3 DNA sequence: TGTGCCAGCAGCTTGGAGGGACTAGCGGGACGGAGCTCCTACAATGAGCAGTTCTTC.

The chain combines TRBV19 with TRBJ1-2; TRBD1 might be the D (6 bases). Trimming left V 5 bases short and J 4 bases short, with 26 bases between. Germline V gene sequence: CDR1 LNHDA, CDR2 SQIVND (reference sequence). CDR3 length equals 18 residues. DNA for the CDR3: TGTGCCAGTAGTGTGGGAATAGCCGAAGGGGGGGGCATCTATGGCTACACCTTC. Its protein product is CASSVGIAEGGGIYGYTF.

The chain employs TRBV5-4 and TRBJ2-3; 8 bases match TRBD1. Trimming removed 4 bases from V and 6 bases from J; junction bases left unmatched: 10. The germline gives CDR1 SGHNT, CDR2 YYREEE (reference sequence). The CDR3 is 15 amino acids. The CDR3 protein is CASSIPGGSADTQYF. In nucleotides, the CDR3 is TGTGCCAGCAGCATCCCAGGGGGCAGCGCGGATACGCAGTATTTT.